This passage covers 14 T cell receptor beta chains from one sample sequenced in a study of blood T cells in healthy people across ages. Through a sample-barcoded 5' primer and a J-beta primer mix, a second PCR was run for roughly 7 to 11 cycles. TCRdb re-called the 5' RACE reads with MiXCR, one entry per CDR3 protein. The sample has around 820,000 distinct CDR3 sequences, roughly 25% seen once; the top ten hold under 4.5%. The same sample was also studied in work on T cells of mothers and their children.

The sequenced sample was blood. All receptors come from a boy younger than 18 in good health.

The chain uses TRBV13 and TRBJ1-2; D gene unclear. The V and J ends lost 4 bases and 8 bases respectively, with 14 bases between them. The germline V gene has CDR1 PRHDT and CDR2 FYEKMQ (reference sequence). This CDR3 has 13 amino acids. The CDR3 region is CASSSEQWRGYTF. The CDR3 DNA sequence: TGTGCCAGCAGCTCCGAACAGTGGCGAGGCTACACCTTC.

The chain combines TRBV2 with TRBJ2-7, with D tentatively TRBD2 (5 bases). Trimming pared 2 bases from V and 9 bases from J, leaving 11 bases between. CDR3 size: 12 residues. Germline loops: CDR1 SNHLY, CDR2 FYNNEI. CDR3 in DNA: TGTGCCAGCAGTGAACTAGGAGGTGCGCAGTACTTC. It is translated as CASSELGGAQYF.

The chain recombines TRBV7-9 with TRBJ2-6; unclear D gene. There are 15 residues in the CDR3. Between the trimmed V and J ends, which lost 4 bases and 0 bases, there was a span of 7 bases. Germline V lookup: CDR1 SEHNR, CDR2 FQNEAQ (reference sequence). CDR3 in amino acids: CASSSHFSGANVLTF. Written as DNA, the CDR3 is TGTGCCAGCAGCTCCCATTTCTCTGGGGCCAACGTCCTGACTTTC. Based on the CDR3 plus reference TRBV7-9 and TRBJ2-6, the full variable domain is DTGVSQNPRHKITKRGQNVTFRCDPISEHNRLYWYRQTLGQGPEFLTYFQNEAQLEKSRLLSDRFSAERPKGSFSTLEIQRTEQGDSAMYLCASSSHFSGANVLTFGAGSRLTVL.

The rearrangement links TRBV7-9 to TRBJ2-3; D remains ambiguous. Trimming took 4 bases from V and 3 from J, leaving 8 bases between them. This CDR3 comprises 13 residues. Per germline, CDR1 SEHNR and CDR2 FQNEAQ (reference sequence). This CDR3 reads CASSSLTTDTQYF. The CDR3 region has the DNA TGTGCCAGCAGCTCCCTTACTACAGATACGCAGTATTTT.

The chain joins TRBV28 to TRBJ2-1; maybe TRBD1 (6 bases). Germline V gene sequence: CDR1 MDHEN, CDR2 SYDVKM. This CDR3 is 19 amino acids long. V was trimmed by 3 bases and J by 4 bases, leaving 25 bases between them. CDR3 DNA: TGTGCCAGCAGTTTTTCAGGGGAAGGCTTTGGGACCCTTTACAATGAGCAGTTCTTC. Protein product: CASSFSGEGFGTLYNEQFF.

This clonotype came up a few times. This chain uses TRBV7-2 with TRBJ2-3, with D possibly matching TRBD2 (5 bases). The germline V gene has CDR1 SGHTA and CDR2 FQGNSA. The CDR3 contains 17 residues. V shed 4 bases and J shed 2 bases, with 19 bases lying between them. The CDR3 protein is CASSSSRSGRITDTQYF. The DNA of the CDR3 is TGTGCCAGCAGCTCCTCACGGAGCGGACGAATCACAGATACGCAGTATTTT.

The chain couples TRBV7-2 to TRBJ1-4; 7 nucleotides line up with TRBD1. Per the germline V gene, CDR1 is SGHTA and CDR2 is FQGNSA. J gave up 8 bases and V 4 bases, and 7 bases lay outside the gene matches. There are 14 residues in the CDR3. The CDR3 DNA is TGTGCCAGCAGCTCCTATGGGACAGACGAAAAACTGTTTTTT. This codes for CASSSYGTDEKLFF.

This clonotype was seen a single time. The chain recombines TRBV7-9 with TRBJ1-2; D uncertain. The CDR3 runs to 13 residues. Germline V lookup: CDR1 SEHNR, CDR2 FQNEAQ (reference sequence). The V gene lost 5 bases and the J gene lost 4 bases, with 11 bases spanning the gap. The CDR3 DNA sequence: TGTGCCAGCAGCCAGCCCGCGATCTATGGCTACACCTTC. Protein: CASSQPAIYGYTF.

A few counts support this clonotype. This chain joins TRBV30 and TRBJ2-7; D gene unclear. The CDR3 extends over 11 amino acids. Germline-derived CDR1 and CDR2 are GTSNPN and SVGIG (reference sequence). V dropped 1 base and J dropped 5 bases, with 6 bases sitting between them. The CDR3 sequence is CAWSDRDEQYF. The CDR3 DNA is TGTGCCTGGAGTGATAGGGACGAGCAGTACTTC.

This sequence joins TRBV12-3 or TRBV12-4 and TRBJ2-2, with D possibly matching TRBD2 (5 bases). Deletions cut 6 bases from V and 6 bases from J, with 5 bases between. CDR3 length equals 11 residues. The CDR3 loop is CASRRAGELFF. The CDR3 nucleotides read TGTGCCAGCAGGAGGGCCGGGGAGCTGTTTTTT.

The sample holds a few counts of this clonotype. V is TRBV5-6 and J is TRBJ2-7; D unclear. Trimming took off 1 base at V and 4 bases at J, with 9 bases between the two ends. Germline lookup yields CDR1 SGHDT and CDR2 YYEEEE. CDR3 size: 13 residues. The chain's CDR3 is CASSLSSVYEQYF. CDR3 coding DNA: TGTGCCAGCAGCTTGTCTTCAGTATACGAGCAGTACTTC.

This chain joins TRBV27 and TRBJ1-5; TRBD1 is a possible D gene (5 bases). There are 14 residues in the CDR3. V lost 2 bases to trimming and J lost 5 bases, with 10 bases between them. Germline-derived CDR1 and CDR2 are MNHEY and SMNVEV (reference sequence). CDR3 coding DNA: TGTGCCAGCAGTTTAGCAGGGAGGCATCAGCCCCAGCATTTT. Residues: CASSLAGRHQPQHF.

The V and J genes are TRBV20-1 and TRBJ2-1; 9 bases agree with TRBD1. Trimming cost V 1 base and J 0 bases; bases outside gene matches: 10. The CDR3 contains 18 residues. Germline V lookup: CDR1 DFQATT, CDR2 SNEGSKA (reference sequence). The CDR3 DNA follows: TGCAGTGCTAGAGCCCCGGGACAGGGCCTCAGCTCCTACAATGAGCAGTTCTTC. Encoded protein: CSARAPGQGLSSYNEQFF.

This clonotype was detected only a few times. The chain links TRBV28 to TRBJ1-2; no clear D gene. The CDR3 contains 12 residues. V was shortened by 5 bases and J by 8 bases, with 12 bases between the two germline ends. Germline lookup yields CDR1 MDHEN and CDR2 SYDVKM. This CDR3 reads CASSPMLFGYTF. CDR3 nucleotides: TGTGCCAGCAGTCCTATGTTGTTCGGCTACACCTTC.